This paragraph reports one T cell receptor (beta chain). Its antigen is unknown. The CDR3 has 15 amino acids. With 11 bases clipped from V and 4 bases from J, the junction kept 12 bases outside the gene matches. Germline loops: CDR1 MNHEY, CDR2 SVGEGT. The sample originates from a study of vaccination and CD4 T cells after COVID-19. The overall study: Samples taken post-COVID came a median about 3 months after diagnosis, ranging from 35 to 161.

Once obtained from cultured CD4+ T cells, the DNA was sequenced using the Oncomine TCR Beta short-read assay. Investigators obtained genomic DNA by extraction from cultured CD4+ T cells. Each CDR3 protein is one row after TCRdb ran MiXCR on the PCR reads. The sample yields roughly 10,000 distinct CDR3 sequences, 30% to 35% seen once. Treatment reported: approximately 9-day PBMC culture with coronavirus spike peptide pools or control peptides (ViraFEST assay). The unexposed donor provided CD4+ T cells, which were taken before the COVID-19 pandemic (2011-2018). The sequence came from a human donor in good health. Sequenced material: CD4+ T cells from blood, cultured in vitro. V gene TRBV6-2 or TRBV6-3 combines with J gene TRBJ2-2; TRBD2 aligns across 8 bases. The CDR3 DNA reads as TGTGCCGCGGGGGGAGCCGGAGGTAGCACCGGGGAGCTGTTTTTT. It specifies CAAGGAGGSTGELFF.